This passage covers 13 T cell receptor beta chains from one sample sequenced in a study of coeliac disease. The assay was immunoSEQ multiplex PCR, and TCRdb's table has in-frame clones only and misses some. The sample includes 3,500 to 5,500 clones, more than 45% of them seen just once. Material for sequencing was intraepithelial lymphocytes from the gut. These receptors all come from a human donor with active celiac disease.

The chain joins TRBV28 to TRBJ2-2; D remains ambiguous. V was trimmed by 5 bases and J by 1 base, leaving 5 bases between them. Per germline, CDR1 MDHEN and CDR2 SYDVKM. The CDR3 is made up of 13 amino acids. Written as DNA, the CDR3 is TGTGCCAGCAGTCCCAGGAACACCGGGGAGCTGTTTTTT. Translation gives CASSPRNTGELFF.

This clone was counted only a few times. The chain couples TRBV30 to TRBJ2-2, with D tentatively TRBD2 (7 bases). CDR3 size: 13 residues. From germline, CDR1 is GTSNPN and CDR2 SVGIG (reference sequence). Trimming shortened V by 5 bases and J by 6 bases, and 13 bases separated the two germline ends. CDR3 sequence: CAWGGAASGELFF. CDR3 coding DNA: TGTGCCTGGGGGGGGGCAGCTTCCGGGGAGCTGTTTTTT.

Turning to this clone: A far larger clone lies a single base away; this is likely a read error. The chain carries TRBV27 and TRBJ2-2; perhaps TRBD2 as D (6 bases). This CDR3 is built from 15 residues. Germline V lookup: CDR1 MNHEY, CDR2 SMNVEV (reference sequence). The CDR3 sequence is CASSWRGLSTGELSF. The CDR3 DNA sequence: TGTGCCAGCAGTTGGAGGGGACTGAGCACCGGGGAGCTGTCTTTT.

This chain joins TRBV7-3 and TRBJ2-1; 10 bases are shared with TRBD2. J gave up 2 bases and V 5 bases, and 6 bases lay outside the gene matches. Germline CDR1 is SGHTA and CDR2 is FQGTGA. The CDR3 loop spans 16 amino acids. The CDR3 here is CASSSLAGEPYNEQFF. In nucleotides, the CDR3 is TGTGCCAGCAGCAGTCTAGCGGGAGAACCCTACAATGAGCAGTTCTTC.

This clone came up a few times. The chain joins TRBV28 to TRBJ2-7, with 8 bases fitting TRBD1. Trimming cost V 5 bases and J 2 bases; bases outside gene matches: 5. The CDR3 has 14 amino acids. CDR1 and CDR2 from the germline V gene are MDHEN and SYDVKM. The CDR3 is CASSPDRGPYEQYF. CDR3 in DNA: TGTGCCAGCAGTCCCGACAGGGGCCCCTACGAGCAGTACTTC.

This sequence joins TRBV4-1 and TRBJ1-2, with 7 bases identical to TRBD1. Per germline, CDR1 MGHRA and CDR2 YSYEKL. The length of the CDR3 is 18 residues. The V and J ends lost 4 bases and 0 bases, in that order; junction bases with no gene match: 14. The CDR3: CASSLREGATLANYGYTF. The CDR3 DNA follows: TGCGCCAGCAGCCTACGCGAGGGGGCGACATTAGCTAACTATGGCTACACCTTC.

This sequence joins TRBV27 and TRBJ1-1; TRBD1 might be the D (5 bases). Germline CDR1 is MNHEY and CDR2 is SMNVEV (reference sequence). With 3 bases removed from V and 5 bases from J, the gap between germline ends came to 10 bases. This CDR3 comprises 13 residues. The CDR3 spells CASSFQGGTEAFF. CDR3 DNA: TGTGCCAGCAGTTTTCAGGGTGGGACTGAAGCTTTCTTT.

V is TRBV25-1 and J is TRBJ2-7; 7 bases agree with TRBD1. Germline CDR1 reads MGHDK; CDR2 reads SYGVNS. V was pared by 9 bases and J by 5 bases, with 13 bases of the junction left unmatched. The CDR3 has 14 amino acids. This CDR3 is CASQAGTEIDEQYF. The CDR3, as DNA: TGTGCCAGTCAGGCCGGGACAGAAATCGACGAGCAGTACTTC.

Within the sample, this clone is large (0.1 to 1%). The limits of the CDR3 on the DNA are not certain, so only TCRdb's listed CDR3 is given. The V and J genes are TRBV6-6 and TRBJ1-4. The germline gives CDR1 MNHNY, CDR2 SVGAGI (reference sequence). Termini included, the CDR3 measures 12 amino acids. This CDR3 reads CASSLEREKLFF.

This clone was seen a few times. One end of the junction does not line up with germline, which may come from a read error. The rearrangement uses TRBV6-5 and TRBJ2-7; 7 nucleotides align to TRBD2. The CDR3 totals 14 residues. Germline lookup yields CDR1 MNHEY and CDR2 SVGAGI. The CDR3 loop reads CAISARREWDEQYF. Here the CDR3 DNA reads TGTGCCATCAGTGCGAGGCGGGAGTGGGACGAGCAGTACTTC.

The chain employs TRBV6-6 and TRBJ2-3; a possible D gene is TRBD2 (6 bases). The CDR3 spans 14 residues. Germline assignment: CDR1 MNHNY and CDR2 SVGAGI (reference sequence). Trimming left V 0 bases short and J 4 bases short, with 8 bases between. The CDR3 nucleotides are TGTGCCAGCAGTTACTCCGGGAGCCCAGATACGCAGTATTTT. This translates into CASSYSGSPDTQYF.

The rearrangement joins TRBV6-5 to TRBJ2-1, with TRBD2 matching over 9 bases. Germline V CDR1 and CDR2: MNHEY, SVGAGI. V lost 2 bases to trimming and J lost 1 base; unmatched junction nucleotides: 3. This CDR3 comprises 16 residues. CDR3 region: CASSYRLAESYNEQFF. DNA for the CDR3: TGTGCCAGCAGTTACCGACTAGCGGAATCCTACAATGAGCAGTTCTTC.

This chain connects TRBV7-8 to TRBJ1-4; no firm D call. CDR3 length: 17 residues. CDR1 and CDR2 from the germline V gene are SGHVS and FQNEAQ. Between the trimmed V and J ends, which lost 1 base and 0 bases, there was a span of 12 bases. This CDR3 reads CASSLVRDSPTNEKLFF. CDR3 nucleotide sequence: TGTGCCAGCAGCTTAGTCCGGGATTCCCCAACTAATGAAAAACTGTTTTTT.